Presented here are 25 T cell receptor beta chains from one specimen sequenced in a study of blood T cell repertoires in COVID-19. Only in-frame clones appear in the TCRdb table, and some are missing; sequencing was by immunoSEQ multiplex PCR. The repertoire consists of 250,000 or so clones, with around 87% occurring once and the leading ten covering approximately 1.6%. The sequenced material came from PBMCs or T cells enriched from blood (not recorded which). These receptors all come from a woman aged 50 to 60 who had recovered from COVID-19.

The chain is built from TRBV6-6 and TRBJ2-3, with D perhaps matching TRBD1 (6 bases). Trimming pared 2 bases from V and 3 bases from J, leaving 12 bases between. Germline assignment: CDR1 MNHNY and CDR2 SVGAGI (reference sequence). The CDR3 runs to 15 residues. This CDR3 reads CASSYRDKATDTQYF. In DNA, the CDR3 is TGTGCCAGCAGTTACCGGGACAAAGCGACAGATACGCAGTATTTT.

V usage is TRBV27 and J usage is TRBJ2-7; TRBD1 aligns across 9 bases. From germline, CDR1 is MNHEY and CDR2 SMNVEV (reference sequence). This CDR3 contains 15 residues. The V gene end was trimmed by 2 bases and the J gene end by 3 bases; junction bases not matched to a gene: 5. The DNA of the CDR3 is TGTGCCAGCAGTTTACGAGGACAGGGGTTCTACGAGCAGTACTTC. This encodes CASSLRGQGFYEQYF.

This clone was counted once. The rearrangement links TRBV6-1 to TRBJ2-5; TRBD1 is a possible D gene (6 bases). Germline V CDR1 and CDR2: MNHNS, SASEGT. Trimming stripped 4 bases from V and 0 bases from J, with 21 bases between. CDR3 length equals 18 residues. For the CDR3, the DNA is TGTGCCAGCAGTGGACCTGAAGGGGCAGGGGCGAACCAAGAGACCCAGTACTTC. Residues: CASSGPEGAGANQETQYF.

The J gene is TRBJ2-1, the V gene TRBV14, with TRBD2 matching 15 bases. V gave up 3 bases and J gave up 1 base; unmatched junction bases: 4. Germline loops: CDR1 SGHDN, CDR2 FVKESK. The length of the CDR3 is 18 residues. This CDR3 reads CASSHGTSGGKSYNEQFF. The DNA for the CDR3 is TGTGCCAGCAGCCATGGGACTAGCGGGGGGAAGTCCTACAATGAGCAGTTCTTC.

The CDR3: CSVASGGTTYEQYF. Written as DNA, the CDR3 is TGCAGCGTCGCTAGCGGCGGGACAACCTACGAGCAGTACTTC. This rearrangement joins TRBV29-1 to TRBJ2-7; tentatively, D is TRBD2 (7 bases). V was clipped by 6 bases and J by 2 bases, with 17 bases between them. Germline CDR1 reads SQVTM; CDR2 reads ANQGSEA. This CDR3 has 14 amino acids.

The CDR3 protein is CASSDDTWAPGNTIYF. The CDR3 DNA reads TGTGCCAGCAGTGATGACACCTGGGCGCCTGGAAACACCATATATTTT. The chain recombines TRBV25-1 with TRBJ1-3, with unresolved D. The CDR3 consists of 16 residues. The germline V gene has CDR1 MGHDK and CDR2 SYGVNS. V lost 3 bases, J lost 2 bases, and 14 bases lay in between.

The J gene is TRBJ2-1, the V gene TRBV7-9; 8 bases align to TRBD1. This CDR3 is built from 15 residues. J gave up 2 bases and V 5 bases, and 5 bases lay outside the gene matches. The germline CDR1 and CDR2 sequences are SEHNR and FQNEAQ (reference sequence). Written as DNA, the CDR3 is TGTGCCAGCAGCAAAGGACAGGGCCCCTACAATGAGCAGTTCTTC. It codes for CASSKGQGPYNEQFF.

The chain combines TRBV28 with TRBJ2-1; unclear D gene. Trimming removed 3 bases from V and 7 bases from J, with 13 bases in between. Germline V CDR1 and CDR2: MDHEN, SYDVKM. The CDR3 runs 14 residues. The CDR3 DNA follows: TGTGCCAGCAGTTTTGGTGACTCAAAAAATGAGCAGTTCTTC. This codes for CASSFGDSKNEQFF. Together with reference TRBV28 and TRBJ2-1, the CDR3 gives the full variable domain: DVKVTQSSRYLVKRTGEKVFLECVQDMDHENMFWYRQDPGLGLRLIYFSYDVKMKEKGDIPEGYSVSREKKERFSLILESASTNQTSMYLCASSFGDSKNEQFFGPGTRLTVL.

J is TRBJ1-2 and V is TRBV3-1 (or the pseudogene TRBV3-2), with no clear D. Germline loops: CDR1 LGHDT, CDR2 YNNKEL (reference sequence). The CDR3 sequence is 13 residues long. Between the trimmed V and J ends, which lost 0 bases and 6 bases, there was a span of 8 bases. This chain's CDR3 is CASSQDSENGYTF. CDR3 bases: TGTGCCAGCAGCCAAGACTCAGAAAATGGCTACACCTTC.

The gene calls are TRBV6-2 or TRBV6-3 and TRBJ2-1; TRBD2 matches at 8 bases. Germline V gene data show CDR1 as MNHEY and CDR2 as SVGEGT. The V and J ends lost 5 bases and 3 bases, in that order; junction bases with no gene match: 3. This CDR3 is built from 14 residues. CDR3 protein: CASSVAGNYNEQFF. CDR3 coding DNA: TGTGCCAGCAGTGTAGCGGGAAACTACAATGAGCAGTTCTTC.

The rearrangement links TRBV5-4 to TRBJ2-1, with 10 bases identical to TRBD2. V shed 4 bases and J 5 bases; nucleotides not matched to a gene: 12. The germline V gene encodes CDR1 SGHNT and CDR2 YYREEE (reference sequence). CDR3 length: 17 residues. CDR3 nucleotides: TGTGCCAGCAGCCGCGGGGGAGGACTAGCGGTGAACAATGAGCAGTTCTTC. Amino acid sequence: CASSRGGGLAVNNEQFF.

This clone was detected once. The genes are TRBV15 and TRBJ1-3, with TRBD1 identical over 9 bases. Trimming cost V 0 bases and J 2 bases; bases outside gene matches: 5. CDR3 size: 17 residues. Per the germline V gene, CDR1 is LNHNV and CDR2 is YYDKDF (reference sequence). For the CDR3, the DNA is TGTGCCACCAGCAGAGATAGGACAGGGGCCGCTGGAAACACCATATATTTT. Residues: CATSRDRTGAAGNTIYF.

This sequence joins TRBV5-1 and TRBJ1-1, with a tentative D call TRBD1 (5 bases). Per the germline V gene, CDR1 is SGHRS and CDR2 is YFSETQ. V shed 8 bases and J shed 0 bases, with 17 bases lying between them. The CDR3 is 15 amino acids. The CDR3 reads CASKTEKYMNTEAFF. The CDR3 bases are TGCGCCAGTAAGACAGAGAAATATATGAACACTGAAGCTTTCTTT.

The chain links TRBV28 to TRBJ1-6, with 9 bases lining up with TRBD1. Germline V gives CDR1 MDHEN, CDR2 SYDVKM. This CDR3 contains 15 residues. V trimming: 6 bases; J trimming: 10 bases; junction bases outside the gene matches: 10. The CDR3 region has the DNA TGTGCCAGCAGCTACGGGACAGGGATAGGATCACCCCTCCACTTT. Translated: CASSYGTGIGSPLHF.

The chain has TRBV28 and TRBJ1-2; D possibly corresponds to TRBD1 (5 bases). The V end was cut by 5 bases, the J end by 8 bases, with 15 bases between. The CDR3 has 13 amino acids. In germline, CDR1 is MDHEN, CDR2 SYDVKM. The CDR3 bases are TGTGCCAGCAGTCTAAACCAGGGCTACGGCTACACCTTC. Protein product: CASSLNQGYGYTF.

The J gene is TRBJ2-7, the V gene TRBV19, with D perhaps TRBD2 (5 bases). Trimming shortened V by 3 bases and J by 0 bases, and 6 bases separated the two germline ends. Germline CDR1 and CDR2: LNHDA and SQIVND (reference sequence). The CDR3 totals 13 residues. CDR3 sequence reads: CASSIGSSYEQYF. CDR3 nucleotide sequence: TGTGCCAGTAGTATTGGGAGCTCCTACGAGCAGTACTTC.

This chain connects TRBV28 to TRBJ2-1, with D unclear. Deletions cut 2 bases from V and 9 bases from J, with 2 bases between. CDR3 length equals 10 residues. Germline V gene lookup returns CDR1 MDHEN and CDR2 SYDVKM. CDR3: CASSLREQFF. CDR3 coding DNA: TGTGCCAGCAGTTTACGTGAGCAGTTCTTC.

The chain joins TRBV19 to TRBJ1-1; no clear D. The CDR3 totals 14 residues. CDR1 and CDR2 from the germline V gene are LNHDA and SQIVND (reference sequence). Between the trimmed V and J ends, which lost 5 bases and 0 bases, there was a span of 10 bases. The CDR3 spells CASSSRGLNTEAFF. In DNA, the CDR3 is TGTGCCAGTAGTTCACGAGGGCTGAACACTGAAGCTTTCTTT. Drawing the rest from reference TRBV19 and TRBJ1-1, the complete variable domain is DGGITQSPKYLFRKEGQNVTLSCEQNLNHDAMYWYRQDPGQGLRLIYYSQIVNDFQKGDIAEGYSVSREKKESFPLTVTSAQKNPTAFYLCASSSRGLNTEAFFGQGTRLTVV.

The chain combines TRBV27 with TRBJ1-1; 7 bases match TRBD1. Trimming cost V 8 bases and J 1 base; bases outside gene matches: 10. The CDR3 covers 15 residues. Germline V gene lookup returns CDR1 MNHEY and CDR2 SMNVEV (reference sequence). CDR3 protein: CASAPWGQKNTEAFF. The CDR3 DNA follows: TGTGCCAGCGCCCCTTGGGGACAGAAGAACACTGAAGCTTTCTTT.

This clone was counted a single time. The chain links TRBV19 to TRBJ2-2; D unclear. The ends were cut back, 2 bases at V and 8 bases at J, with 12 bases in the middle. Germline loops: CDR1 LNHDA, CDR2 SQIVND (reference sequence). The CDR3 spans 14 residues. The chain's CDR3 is CASSIFSFPGELFF. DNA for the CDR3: TGTGCCAGTAGTATATTCTCTTTTCCTGGGGAGCTGTTTTTT.

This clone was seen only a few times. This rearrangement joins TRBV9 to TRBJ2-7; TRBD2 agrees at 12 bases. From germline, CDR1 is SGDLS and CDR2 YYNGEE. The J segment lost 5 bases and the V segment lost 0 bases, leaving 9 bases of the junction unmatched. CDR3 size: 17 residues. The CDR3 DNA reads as TGTGCCAGCAGCGTAGCCCCTAGCGGGAGGGCCGGGGACGAGCAGTACTTC. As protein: CASSVAPSGRAGDEQYF.

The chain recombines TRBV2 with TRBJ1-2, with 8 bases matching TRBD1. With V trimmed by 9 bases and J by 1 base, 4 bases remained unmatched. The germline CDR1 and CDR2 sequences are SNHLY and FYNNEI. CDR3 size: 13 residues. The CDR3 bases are TGTGCCAGTCAGGGACAGGATAACTATGGCTACACCTTC. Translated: CASQGQDNYGYTF.

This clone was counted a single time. CDR3: CASSPLPAQVTSGTYEQYF. CDR3 nucleotide sequence: TGTGCCAGCAGCCCCCTCCCCGCACAGGTTACTAGCGGGACCTACGAGCAGTACTTC. The V and J genes are TRBV27 and TRBJ2-7, with TRBD2 matching over 10 bases. Unmatched junction bases numbered 19, after V lost 6 bases and J lost 2 bases. Germline V gene lookup returns CDR1 MNHEY and CDR2 SMNVEV (reference sequence). The CDR3 is 19 residues long.

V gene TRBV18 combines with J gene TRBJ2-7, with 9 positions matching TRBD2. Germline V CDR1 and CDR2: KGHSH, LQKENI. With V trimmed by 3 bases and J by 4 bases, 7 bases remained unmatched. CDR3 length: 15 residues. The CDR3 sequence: CASSPSGTSLYEQYF. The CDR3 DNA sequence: TGTGCCAGCTCACCGTCCGGGACTAGCTTATACGAGCAGTACTTC.

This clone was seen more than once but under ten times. This chain's CDR3 is CASSSRGGGHYGYTF. In DNA form, the CDR3 reads TGTGCCAGCAGTTCCCGGGGCGGGGGACACTATGGCTACACCTTC. The gene calls are TRBV6-5 and TRBJ1-2; a possible D gene is TRBD1 (5 bases). Trimming pared 4 bases from V and 3 bases from J, leaving 15 bases between. The CDR3 length is 15 residues. Germline V gene lookup returns CDR1 MNHEY and CDR2 SVGAGI.